The 9 T cell receptor beta chains given below trace back to one sample, sequenced in a study of blood T cell repertoires in COVID-19. Clones were read by immunoSEQ multiplex PCR, and TCRdb kept only the in-frame ones, dropping some. Of about 180,000 clones detected, around 87% appear once; the ten largest clones hold roughly 2.8%. The source material was peripheral blood. The source is a woman in her thirties with active or convalescent COVID-19.

The chain employs TRBV4-2 and TRBJ2-4; perhaps TRBD2 as D (6 bases). Per germline, CDR1 LGHNA and CDR2 YNFKEQ. The V and J ends lost 1 base and 1 base respectively, with 17 bases between them. The CDR3 has 18 residues. The CDR3 loop reads CASSQVSSLARAKNIQYF. The CDR3 DNA follows: TGTGCCAGCAGCCAAGTATCTTCGCTAGCGAGGGCCAAAAACATTCAGTACTTC.

The V call is TRBV19, the J call TRBJ1-5; possibly TRBD1 for D (5 bases). The CDR3 covers 16 residues. V was shortened by 4 bases and J by 4 bases, with 17 bases between the two germline ends. Germline CDR1 reads LNHDA; CDR2 reads SQIVND (reference sequence). CDR3: CASSTRDFNFNQPQHF. Here the CDR3 DNA reads TGTGCCAGTAGTACTCGGGACTTCAATTTTAATCAGCCCCAGCATTTT.

The chain links TRBV7-9 to TRBJ2-7; 9 nucleotides line up with TRBD2. This CDR3 region has 15 residues. The J segment lost 3 bases and the V segment lost 3 bases, leaving 6 bases of the junction unmatched. CDR1 SEHNR and CDR2 FQNEAQ come from the germline V gene (reference sequence). CDR3 sequence: CASSFLVTSGYEQYF. In DNA form, the CDR3 reads TGTGCCAGCAGCTTTCTCGTGACTAGCGGCTACGAGCAGTACTTC.

The chain recombines TRBV7-2 with TRBJ2-3; D perhaps matches TRBD2 (5 bases). The CDR3 spans 15 residues. Germline loops: CDR1 SGHTA, CDR2 FQGNSA. The germline V and J ends were trimmed by 2 bases and 2 bases, with 11 bases remaining between them. CDR3 in DNA: TGTGCCAGCAGCTTAACTGGGAGCACCACAGATACGCAGTATTTT. Its translation is CASSLTGSTTDTQYF.

The gene calls are TRBV4-1 and TRBJ1-2; the D gene is possibly TRBD1 (6 bases). V was clipped by 1 base and J by 0 bases, with 15 bases between them. CDR1 and CDR2 from the germline V gene are MGHRA and YSYEKL. CDR3 length: 17 amino acids. Here the CDR3 DNA reads TGCGCCAGCAGCCAAGTCTGGGACATAGGCGCTAACTATGGCTACACCTTC. It specifies CASSQVWDIGANYGYTF.

This clone was found once. V usage is TRBV7-9 and J usage is TRBJ1-4; D gene ambiguous. CDR1 is SEHNR and CDR2 is FQNEAQ in the germline V gene (reference sequence). CDR3 length equals 14 residues. Trimming took off 7 bases at V and 2 bases at J, with 11 bases between the two ends. CDR3 nucleotide sequence: TGTGCCAGCACCACCGGGTTTACTAATGAAAAACTGTTTTTT. It encodes CASTTGFTNEKLFF.

CDR3 in amino acids: CASSPGGDGYTF. The DNA of the CDR3 is TGTGCCAGCTCACCAGGGGGGGATGGCTACACCTTC. This sequence joins TRBV18 and TRBJ1-2; possibly TRBD1 for D (5 bases). Germline V gene data show CDR1 as KGHSH and CDR2 as LQKENI. V shed 2 bases and J shed 6 bases, with 7 bases lying between them. CDR3 length: 12 amino acids.

The V and J genes are TRBV5-1 and TRBJ1-2; no reliable D call. V lost 4 bases, J lost 5 bases, and 9 bases lay in between. This CDR3 contains 12 residues. Per the germline V gene, CDR1 is SGHRS and CDR2 is YFSETQ. The CDR3 spells CASSGAPYGYTF. CDR3 sequence (DNA): TGCGCCAGCAGCGGAGCACCGTATGGCTACACCTTC.

The chain joins TRBV5-4 to TRBJ1-5; tentative D call: TRBD1 (5 bases). CDR1 and CDR2 (germline): SGHNT, YYREEE (reference sequence). Trimming pared 4 bases from V and 6 bases from J, leaving 17 bases between. This CDR3 spans 15 amino acids. CDR3 DNA sequence: TGTGCCAGCAGCCCCGATGCGGGGGGTACTCAGCCCCAGCATTTT. This sequence encodes CASSPDAGGTQPQHF.